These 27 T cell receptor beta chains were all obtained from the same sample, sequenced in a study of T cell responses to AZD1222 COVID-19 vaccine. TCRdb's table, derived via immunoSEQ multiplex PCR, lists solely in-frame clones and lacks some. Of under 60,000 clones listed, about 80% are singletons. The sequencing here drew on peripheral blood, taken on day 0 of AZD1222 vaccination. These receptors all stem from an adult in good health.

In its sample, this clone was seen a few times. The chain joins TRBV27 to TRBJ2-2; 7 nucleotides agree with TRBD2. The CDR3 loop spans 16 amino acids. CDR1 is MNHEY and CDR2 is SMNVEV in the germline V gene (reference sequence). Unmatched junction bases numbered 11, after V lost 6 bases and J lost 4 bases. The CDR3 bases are TGTGCCAGCAGCCCTCGGGGCGGGAGAGGCACCGGGGAGCTGTTTTTT. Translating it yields CASSPRGGRGTGELFF.

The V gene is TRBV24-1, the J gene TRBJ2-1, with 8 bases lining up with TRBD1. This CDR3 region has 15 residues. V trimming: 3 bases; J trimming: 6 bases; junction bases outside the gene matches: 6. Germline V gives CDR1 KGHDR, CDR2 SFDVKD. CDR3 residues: CATSDDDGTGNEQFF. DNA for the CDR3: TGTGCCACCAGTGATGACGACGGGACAGGCAATGAGCAGTTCTTC.

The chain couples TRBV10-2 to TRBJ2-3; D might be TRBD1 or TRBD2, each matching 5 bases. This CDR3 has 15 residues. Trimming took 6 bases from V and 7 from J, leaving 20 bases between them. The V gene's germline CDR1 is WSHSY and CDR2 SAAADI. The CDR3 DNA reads TGCGCCAGCAGCGAAACCGGGACCACAACATATACGCAGTATTTT. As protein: CASSETGTTTYTQYF.

The CDR3 sequence: CASSQGTGTGAEKLFF. The CDR3 nucleotides are TGTGCCAGCAGCCAAGGCACCGGGACAGGGGCTGAAAAACTGTTTTTT. The V gene is TRBV3-1 (or the pseudogene TRBV3-2), the J gene TRBJ1-4, with 10 bases fitting TRBD1. Trimming cost V 1 base and J 7 bases; bases outside gene matches: 6. The CDR3 is 16 residues long. Germline CDR1 and CDR2: LGHDT and YNNKEL (reference sequence).

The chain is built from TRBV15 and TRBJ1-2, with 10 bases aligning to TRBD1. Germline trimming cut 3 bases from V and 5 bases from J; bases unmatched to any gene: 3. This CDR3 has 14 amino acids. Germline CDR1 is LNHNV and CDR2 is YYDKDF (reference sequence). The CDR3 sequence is CATSSGQGEYGYTF. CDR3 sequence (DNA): TGTGCCACCAGCAGCGGACAGGGGGAATATGGCTACACCTTC.

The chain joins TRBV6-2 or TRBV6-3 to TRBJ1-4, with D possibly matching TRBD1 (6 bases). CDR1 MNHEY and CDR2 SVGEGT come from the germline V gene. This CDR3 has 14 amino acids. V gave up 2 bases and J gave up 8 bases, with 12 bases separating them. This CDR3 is CASSYIGGREKLFF. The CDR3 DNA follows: TGTGCCAGCAGTTACATCGGGGGCCGGGAAAAACTGTTTTTT.

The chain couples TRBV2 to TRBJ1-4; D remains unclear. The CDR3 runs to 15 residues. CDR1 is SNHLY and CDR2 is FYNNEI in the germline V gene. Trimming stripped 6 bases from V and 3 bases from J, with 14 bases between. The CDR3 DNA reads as TGTGCCAGCAGAGAGGACCAAACGGCTAATGAAAAACTGTTTTTT. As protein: CASREDQTANEKLFF.

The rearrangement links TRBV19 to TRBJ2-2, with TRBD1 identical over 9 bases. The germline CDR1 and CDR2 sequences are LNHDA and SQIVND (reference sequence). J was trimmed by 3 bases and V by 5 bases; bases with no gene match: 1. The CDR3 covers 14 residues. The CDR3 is CASSGDRDTGELFF. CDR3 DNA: TGTGCCAGTAGTGGGGACAGGGACACCGGGGAGCTGTTTTTT.

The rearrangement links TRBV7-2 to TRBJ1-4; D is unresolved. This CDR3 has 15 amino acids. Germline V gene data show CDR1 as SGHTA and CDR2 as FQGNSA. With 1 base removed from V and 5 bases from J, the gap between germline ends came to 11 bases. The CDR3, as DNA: TGTGCCAGCAGCTTAGGAACAGTTCCAAATGAAAAACTGTTTTTT. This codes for CASSLGTVPNEKLFF.

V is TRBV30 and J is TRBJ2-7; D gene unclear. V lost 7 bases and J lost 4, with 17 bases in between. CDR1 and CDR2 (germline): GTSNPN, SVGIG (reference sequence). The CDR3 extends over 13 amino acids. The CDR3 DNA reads TGTGCCTCCCGCCGCGAGGCGCGGTACGAGCAGTACTTC. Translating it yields CASRREARYEQYF.

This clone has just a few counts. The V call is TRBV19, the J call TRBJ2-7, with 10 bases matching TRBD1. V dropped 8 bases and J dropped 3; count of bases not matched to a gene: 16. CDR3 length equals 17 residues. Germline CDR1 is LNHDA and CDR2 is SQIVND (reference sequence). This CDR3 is CASLRDRGRVGNYEQYF. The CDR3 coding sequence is TGTGCCAGTCTCCGGGACAGGGGTAGAGTCGGGAACTACGAGCAGTACTTC.

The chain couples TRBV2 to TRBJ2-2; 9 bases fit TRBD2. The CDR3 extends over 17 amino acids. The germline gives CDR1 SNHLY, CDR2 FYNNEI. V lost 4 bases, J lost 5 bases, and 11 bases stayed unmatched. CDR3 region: CASSGISGGYLTGELFF. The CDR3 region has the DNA TGTGCCAGCAGTGGAATTAGCGGGGGTTATTTAACCGGGGAGCTGTTTTTT.

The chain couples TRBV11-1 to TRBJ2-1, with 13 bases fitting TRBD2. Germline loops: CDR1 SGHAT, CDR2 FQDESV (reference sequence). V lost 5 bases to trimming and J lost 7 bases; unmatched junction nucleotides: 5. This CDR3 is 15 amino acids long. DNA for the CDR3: TGTGCCAGCAGCCAAGGACTAGCGGGGGTTAATGAGCAGTTCTTC. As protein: CASSQGLAGVNEQFF.

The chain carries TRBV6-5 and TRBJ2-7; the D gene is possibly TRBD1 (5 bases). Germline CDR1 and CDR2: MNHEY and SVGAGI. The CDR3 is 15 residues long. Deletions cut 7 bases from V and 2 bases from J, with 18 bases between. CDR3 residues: CASKAGSYETYEQYF. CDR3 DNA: TGTGCCAGCAAGGCAGGGTCTTACGAGACCTACGAGCAGTACTTC.

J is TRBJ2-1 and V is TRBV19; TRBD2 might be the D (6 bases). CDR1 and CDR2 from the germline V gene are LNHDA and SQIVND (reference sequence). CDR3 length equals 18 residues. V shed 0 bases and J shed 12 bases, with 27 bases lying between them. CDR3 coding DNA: TGTGCCAGTAGTATAGATCGCGTCGGGGACGGTAACGGGGGTGGGCAGTTCTTC. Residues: CASSIDRVGDGNGGGQFF.

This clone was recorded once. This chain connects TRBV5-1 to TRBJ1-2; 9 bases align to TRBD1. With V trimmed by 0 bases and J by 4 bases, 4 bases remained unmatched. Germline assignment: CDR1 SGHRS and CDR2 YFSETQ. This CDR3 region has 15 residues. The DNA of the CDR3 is TGCGCCAGCAGCTTGGAACAGGGGGCATTCTATGGCTACACCTTC. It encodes CASSLEQGAFYGYTF.

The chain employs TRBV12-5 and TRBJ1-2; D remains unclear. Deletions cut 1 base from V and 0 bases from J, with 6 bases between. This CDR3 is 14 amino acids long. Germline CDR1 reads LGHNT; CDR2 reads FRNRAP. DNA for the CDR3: TGTGCTAGTGGTTTGGGCTCTTCTAACTATGGCTACACCTTC. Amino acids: CASGLGSSNYGYTF.

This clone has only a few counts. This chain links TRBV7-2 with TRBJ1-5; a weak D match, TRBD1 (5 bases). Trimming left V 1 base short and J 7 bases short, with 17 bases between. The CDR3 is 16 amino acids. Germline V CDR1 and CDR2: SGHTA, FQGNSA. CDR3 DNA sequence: TGTGCCAGCAGCTTAGGGACTCTCCGGGGGGGACAGCCCCAGCATTTT. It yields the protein CASSLGTLRGGQPQHF.

CDR3 DNA: TGCGCCAGCAGCTTGGGGACAGGGGGCAGATTTGCTTCACCCCTCCACTTT. It codes for CASSLGTGGRFASPLHF. The V gene is TRBV5-1, the J gene TRBJ1-6; TRBD1 matches at 11 bases. V lost 0 bases and J lost 9; bases outside the gene matches: 8. This CDR3 contains 17 residues. From germline, CDR1 is SGHRS and CDR2 YFSETQ.

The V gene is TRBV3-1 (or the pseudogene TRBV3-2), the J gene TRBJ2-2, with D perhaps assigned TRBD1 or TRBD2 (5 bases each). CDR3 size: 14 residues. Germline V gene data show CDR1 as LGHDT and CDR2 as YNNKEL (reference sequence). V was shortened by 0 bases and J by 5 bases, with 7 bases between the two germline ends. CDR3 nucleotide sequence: TGTGCCAGCAGCCAAGATGGGGGTACCGGGGAGCTGTTTTTT. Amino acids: CASSQDGGTGELFF.

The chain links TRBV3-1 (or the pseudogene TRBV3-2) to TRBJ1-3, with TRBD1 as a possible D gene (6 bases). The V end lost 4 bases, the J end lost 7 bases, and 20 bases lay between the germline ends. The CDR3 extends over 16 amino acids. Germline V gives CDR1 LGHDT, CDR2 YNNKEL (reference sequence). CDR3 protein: CASSLALGGWRNTIYF. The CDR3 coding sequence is TGTGCCAGCAGCCTCGCTCTGGGGGGCTGGCGGAACACCATATATTTT.

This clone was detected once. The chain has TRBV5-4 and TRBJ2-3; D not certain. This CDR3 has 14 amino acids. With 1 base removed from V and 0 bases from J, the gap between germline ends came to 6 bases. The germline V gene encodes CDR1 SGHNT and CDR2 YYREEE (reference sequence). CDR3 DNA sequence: TGTGCCAGCAGCTTGACAACTAGCACAGATACGCAGTATTTT. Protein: CASSLTTSTDTQYF.

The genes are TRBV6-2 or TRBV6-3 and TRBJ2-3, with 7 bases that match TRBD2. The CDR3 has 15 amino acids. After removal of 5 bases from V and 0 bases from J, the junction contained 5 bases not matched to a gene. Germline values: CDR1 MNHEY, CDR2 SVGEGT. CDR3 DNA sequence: TGTGCCAGCAGTCGGGCGGGGGATAGCACAGATACGCAGTATTTT. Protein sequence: CASSRAGDSTDTQYF.

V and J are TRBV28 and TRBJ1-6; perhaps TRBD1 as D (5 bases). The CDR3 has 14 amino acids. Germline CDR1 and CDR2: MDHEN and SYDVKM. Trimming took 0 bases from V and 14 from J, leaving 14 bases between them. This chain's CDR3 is CASSLWDTQETLHF. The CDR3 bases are TGTGCCAGCAGTTTATGGGACACCCAGGAGACCCTCCACTTT. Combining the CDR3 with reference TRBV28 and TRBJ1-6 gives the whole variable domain DVKVTQSSRYLVKRTGEKVFLECVQDMDHENMFWYRQDPGLGLRLIYFSYDVKMKEKGDIPEGYSVSREKKERFSLILESASTNQTSMYLCASSLWDTQETLHFGNGTRLTVT.

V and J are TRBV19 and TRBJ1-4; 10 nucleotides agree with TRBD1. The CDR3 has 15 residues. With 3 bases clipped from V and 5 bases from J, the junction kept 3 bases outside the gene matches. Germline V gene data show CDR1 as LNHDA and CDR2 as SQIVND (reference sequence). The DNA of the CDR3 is TGTGCCAGTAGTATCGGGACAGGGGCAAATGAAAAACTGTTTTTT. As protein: CASSIGTGANEKLFF. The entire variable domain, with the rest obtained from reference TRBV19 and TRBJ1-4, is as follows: DGGITQSPKYLFRKEGQNVTLSCEQNLNHDAMYWYRQDPGQGLRLIYYSQIVNDFQKGDIAEGYSVSREKKESFPLTVTSAQKNPTAFYLCASSIGTGANEKLFFGSGTQLSVL.

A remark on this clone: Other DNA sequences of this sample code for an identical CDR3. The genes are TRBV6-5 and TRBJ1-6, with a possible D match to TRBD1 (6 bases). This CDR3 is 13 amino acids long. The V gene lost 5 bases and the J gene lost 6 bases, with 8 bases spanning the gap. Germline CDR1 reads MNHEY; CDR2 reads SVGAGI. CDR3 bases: TGTGCCAGCAGTACAGGGCCTAATTCACCCCTCCACTTT. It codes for CASSTGPNSPLHF.

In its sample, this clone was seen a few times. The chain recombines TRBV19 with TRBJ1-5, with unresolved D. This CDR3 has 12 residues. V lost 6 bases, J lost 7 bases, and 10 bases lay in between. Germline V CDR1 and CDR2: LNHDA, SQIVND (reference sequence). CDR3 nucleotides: TGTGCCAGTAGCCGACACCTCCAGCCCCAGCATTTT. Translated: CASSRHLQPQHF.